This T cell receptor (beta chain) comes out of a study of blood T cells in healthy people across ages. With a J-beta primer mix and a sample-barcoded 5' primer, a second PCR ran roughly 6 to 12 cycles. Each CDR3 protein gets one entry after TCRdb re-called the 5' RACE reads with MiXCR. The sample has about 780,000 distinct CDR3 sequences, more than 25% seen once; the top ten hold around 2.9%. This sample also appeared in a second study, on T cells of mothers and their children.

The TCR originated in a boy younger than 18 in good health. Sequenced input: blood.

The CDR3 DNA reads TGTGCCAGCAGTGATTGGAGCAGCGATGAGCAGTTCTTC. Translation: CASSDWSSDEQFF. This chain links TRBV2 with TRBJ2-7; D not certain. The assigned J gene may be wrong: the sequence end matches TRBJ2-1 better. CDR1 and CDR2 from the germline V gene are SNHLY and FYNNEI. The CDR3 has 13 residues.